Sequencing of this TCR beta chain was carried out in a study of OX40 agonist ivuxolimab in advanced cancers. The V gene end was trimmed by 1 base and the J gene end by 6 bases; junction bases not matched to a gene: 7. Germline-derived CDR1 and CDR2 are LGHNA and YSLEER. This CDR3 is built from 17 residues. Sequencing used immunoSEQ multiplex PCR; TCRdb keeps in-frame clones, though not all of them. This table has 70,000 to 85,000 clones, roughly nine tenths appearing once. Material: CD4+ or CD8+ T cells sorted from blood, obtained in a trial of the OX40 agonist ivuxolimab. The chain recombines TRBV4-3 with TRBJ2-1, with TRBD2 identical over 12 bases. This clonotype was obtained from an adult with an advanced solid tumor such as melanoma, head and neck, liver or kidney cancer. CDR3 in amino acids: CASSQATSGRFGNEQFF. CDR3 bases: TGCGCCAGCAGCCAAGCTACTAGCGGGAGGTTCGGCAATGAGCAGTTCTTC.